The 4 T cell receptor beta chains below were found in one sample sequenced in a study of blood T cells in healthy people across ages. The second PCR ran roughly 6 to 11 cycles with a sample-barcoded 5' primer and J-beta primers. A single record per CDR3 protein comes from TCRdb applying MiXCR to the 5' RACE reads. Seen here are 1,500,000 or so distinct CDR3 sequences, around 55% observed once, and the top ten hold about 6.3%. Sequenced input: blood. The receptors here all came from a man aged 18 to 30 in good health.

This sequence joins TRBV4-1 and TRBJ1-2; 7 bases are shared with TRBD1. V trimming: 1 base; J trimming: 2 bases; junction bases outside the gene matches: 13. The germline V gene has CDR1 MGHRA and CDR2 YSYEKL. The CDR3 has 18 amino acids. The CDR3 DNA is TGCGCCAGCAGCCAAGCCCGGTTTGGCCGCAGGGGGAACTATGGCTACACCTTC. It translates to CASSQARFGRRGNYGYTF.

Here the CDR3 DNA reads TGCAGTGCTAGATGGGGAGGGGATGGCTACACCTTC. It codes for CSARWGGDGYTF. J is TRBJ1-2 and V is TRBV20-1; D might be TRBD1 (5 bases). V was clipped by 2 bases and J by 6 bases, with 10 bases between them. This CDR3 has 12 amino acids. The germline gives CDR1 DFQATT, CDR2 SNEGSKA (reference sequence).

CDR3 nucleotides: TGCAGTGCCAATGTCCGGGACAGGATCACCCAAGAGACCCAGTACTTC. This translates into CSANVRDRITQETQYF. The gene calls are TRBV20-1 and TRBJ2-5; 8 nucleotides agree with TRBD1. This CDR3 region has 16 residues. The junction had 13 bases not matched to a gene; V was cut back by 6 bases and J by 1 base. Germline V gives CDR1 DFQATT, CDR2 SNEGSKA (reference sequence).

This clonotype was observed a handful of times. The rearrangement links TRBV6-1 to TRBJ2-7; the D is unclear. Per the germline V gene, CDR1 is MNHNS and CDR2 is SASEGT. Trimming cost V 7 bases and J 5 bases, with 9 bases left between them. The CDR3 sequence is 11 residues long. This chain's CDR3 is CASIFGDEQYF. CDR3 DNA sequence: TGTGCCAGCATTTTTGGGGACGAGCAGTACTTC.